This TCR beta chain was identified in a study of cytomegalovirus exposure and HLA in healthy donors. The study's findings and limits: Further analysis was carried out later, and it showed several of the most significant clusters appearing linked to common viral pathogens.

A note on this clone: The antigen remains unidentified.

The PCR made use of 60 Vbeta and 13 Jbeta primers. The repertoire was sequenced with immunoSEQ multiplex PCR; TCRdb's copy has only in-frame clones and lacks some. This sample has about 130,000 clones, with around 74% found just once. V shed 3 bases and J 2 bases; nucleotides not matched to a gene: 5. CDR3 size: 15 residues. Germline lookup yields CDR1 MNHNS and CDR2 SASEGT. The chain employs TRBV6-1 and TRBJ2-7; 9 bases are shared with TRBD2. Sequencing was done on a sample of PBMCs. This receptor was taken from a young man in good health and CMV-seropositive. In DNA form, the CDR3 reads TGTGCCAGCAGTGACGGAGCGGGGGGCCCCTACGAGCAGTACTTC. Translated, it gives CASSDGAGGPYEQYF.